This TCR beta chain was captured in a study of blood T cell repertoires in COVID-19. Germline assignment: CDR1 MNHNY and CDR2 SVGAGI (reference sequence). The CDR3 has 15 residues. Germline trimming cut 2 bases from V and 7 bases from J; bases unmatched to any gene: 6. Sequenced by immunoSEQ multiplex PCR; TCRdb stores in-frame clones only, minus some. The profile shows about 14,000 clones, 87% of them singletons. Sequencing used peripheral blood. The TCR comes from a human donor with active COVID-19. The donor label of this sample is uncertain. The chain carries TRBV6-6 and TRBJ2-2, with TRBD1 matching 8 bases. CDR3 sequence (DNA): TGTGCCAGCAGTTACCCCAGGGGGCGTCACGGGGAGCTGTTTTTT. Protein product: CASSYPRGRHGELFF.